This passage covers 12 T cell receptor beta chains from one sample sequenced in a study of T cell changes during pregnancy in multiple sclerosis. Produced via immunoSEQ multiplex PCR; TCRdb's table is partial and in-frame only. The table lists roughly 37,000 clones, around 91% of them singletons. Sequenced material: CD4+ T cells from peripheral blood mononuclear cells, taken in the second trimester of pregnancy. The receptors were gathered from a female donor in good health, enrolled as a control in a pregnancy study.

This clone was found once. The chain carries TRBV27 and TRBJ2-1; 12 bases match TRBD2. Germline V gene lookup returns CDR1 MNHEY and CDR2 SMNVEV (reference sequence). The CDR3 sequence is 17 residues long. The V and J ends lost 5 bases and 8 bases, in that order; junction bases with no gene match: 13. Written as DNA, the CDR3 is TGTGCCAGCAGTGCAATACGACTAGCGGGAGTAGTTGATGAGCAGTTCTTC. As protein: CASSAIRLAGVVDEQFF.

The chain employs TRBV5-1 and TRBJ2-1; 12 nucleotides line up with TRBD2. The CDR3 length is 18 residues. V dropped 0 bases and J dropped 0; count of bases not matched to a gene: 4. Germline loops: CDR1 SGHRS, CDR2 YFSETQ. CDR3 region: CASSLVTSGGLSYNEQFF. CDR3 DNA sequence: TGCGCCAGCAGCTTGGTGACTAGCGGGGGACTCTCCTACAATGAGCAGTTCTTC.

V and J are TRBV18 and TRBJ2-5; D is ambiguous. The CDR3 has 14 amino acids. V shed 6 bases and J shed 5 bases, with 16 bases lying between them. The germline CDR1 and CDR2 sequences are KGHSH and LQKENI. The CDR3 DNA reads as TGTGCCAGCTCCCCTCGAGGCATGCAGGAGACCCAGTACTTC. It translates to CASSPRGMQETQYF.

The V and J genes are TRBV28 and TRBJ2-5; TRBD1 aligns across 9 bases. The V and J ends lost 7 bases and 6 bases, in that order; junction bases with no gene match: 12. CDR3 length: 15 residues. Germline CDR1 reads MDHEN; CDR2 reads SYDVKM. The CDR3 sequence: CASTLNAGQGKTQYF. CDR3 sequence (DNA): TGTGCCAGCACCCTCAACGCGGGACAGGGAAAGACCCAGTACTTC.

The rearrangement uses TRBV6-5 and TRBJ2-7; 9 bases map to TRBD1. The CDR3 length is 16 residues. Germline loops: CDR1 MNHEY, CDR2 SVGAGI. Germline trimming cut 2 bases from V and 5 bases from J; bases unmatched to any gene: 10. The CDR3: CASSYGDRVSGNEQYF. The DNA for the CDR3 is TGTGCCAGCAGTTACGGGGACAGGGTGAGCGGTAACGAGCAGTACTTC.

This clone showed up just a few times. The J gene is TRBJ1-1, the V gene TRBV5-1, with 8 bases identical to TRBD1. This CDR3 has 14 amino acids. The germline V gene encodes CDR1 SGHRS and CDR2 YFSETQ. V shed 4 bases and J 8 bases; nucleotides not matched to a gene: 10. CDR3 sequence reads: CASSGGQVEQEAFF. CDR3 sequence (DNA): TGCGCCAGCAGCGGGGGACAGGTAGAACAAGAAGCTTTCTTT.

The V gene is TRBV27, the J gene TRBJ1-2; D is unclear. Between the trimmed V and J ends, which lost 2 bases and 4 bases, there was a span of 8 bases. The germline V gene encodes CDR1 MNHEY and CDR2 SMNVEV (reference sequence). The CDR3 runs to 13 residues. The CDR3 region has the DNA TGTGCCAGCAGTTTAAGGGAGGGCTATGGCTACACCTTC. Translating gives CASSLREGYGYTF.

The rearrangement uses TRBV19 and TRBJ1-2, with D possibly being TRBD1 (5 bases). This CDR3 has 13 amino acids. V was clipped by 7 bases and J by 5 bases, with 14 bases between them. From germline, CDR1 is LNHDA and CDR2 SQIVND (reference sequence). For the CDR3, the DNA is TGTGCCAGTAAAATGGGGCAGGATTATGGCTACACCTTC. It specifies CASKMGQDYGYTF.

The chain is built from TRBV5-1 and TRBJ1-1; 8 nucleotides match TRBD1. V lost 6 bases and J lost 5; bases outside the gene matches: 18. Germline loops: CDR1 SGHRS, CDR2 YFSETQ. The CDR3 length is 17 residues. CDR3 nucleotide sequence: TGCGCCAGCACCCCCGTAGGGGTCCGACAGGGGAGGACTGAAGCTTTCTTT. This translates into CASTPVGVRQGRTEAFF.

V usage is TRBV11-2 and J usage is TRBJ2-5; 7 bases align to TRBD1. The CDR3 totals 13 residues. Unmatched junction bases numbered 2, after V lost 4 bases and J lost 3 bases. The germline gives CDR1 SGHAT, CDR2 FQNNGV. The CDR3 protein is CASSWGTEETQYF. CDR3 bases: TGTGCCAGCAGCTGGGGGACAGAAGAGACCCAGTACTTC.

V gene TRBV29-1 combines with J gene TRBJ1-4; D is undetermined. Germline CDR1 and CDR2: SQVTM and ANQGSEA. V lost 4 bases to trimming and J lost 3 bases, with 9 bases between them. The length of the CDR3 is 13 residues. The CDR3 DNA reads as TGCAGCGTTGGTGAAGCTGCTAATGAAAAACTGTTTTTT. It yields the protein CSVGEAANEKLFF.

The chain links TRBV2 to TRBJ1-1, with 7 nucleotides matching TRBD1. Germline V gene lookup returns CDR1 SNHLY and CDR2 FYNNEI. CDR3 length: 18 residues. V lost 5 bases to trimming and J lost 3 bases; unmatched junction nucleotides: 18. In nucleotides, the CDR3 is TGTGCCAGCAGTTATGAACTTAGGGGGCTTCCCGGGGACACTGAAGCTTTCTTT. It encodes CASSYELRGLPGDTEAFF.